The sequence of this T cell receptor (beta chain) was determined in a study of neurological immune-mediated disorders. The CDR3 consists of 17 residues. CDR1 and CDR2 from the germline V gene are LNHNV and YYDKDF (reference sequence). The ends were cut back, 9 bases at V and 0 bases at J, with 18 bases in the middle. Each TCR transcript was tagged with a 10-nucleotide random UMI during 5'RACE. TCRdb re-analysed the 5' RACE reads in MiXCR, keeping a single row per CDR3 protein. The sample has roughly 60,000 distinct CDR3 sequences; approximately 10% are singletons. Healthy controls were blood bank volunteers in Maryland, USA. This clonotype was seen many times.

The sequencing input was PBMCs. This chain links TRBV15 with TRBJ2-6; D is unresolved. This receptor was taken from a man in his 60s in good health. The CDR3 region has the DNA TGTGCCACAGCAGGATCTCGGACGGTCTCTGGGGCCAACGTCCTGACTTTC. Protein: CATAGSRTVSGANVLTF.